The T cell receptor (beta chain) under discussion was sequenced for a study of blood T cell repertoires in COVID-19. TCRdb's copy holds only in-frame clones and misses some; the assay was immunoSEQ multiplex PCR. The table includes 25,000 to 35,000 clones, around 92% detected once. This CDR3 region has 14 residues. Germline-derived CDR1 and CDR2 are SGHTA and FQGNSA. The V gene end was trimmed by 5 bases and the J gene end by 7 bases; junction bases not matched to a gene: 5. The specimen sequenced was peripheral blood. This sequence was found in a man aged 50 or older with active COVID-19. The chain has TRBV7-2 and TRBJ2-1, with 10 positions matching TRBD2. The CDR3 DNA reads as TGTGCCAGCAGCCAAGCGGGGGGGCGGAATGAGCAGTTCTTC. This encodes CASSQAGGRNEQFF.